Detailed here is one T cell receptor beta chain. V was trimmed by 0 bases and J by 2 bases, leaving 8 bases between them. The CDR3 runs to 14 residues. Germline V CDR1 and CDR2: SGHVS, FQNEAQ. Data came from immunoSEQ multiplex PCR; TCRdb stores just in-frame clones and leaves some out. The sample shows about 17,000 clones, about 90% of them seen only once. These data originate in a study of OX40 agonist ivuxolimab in advanced cancers. In the study overall: People in dose escalation had one of these cancers: hepatocellular carcinoma, melanoma, renal cell or head and neck cancer. Three patients responded partially, comprising one with hepatocellular carcinoma and two with cutaneous melanoma.

The chain employs TRBV7-8 and TRBJ2-7, with D perhaps matching TRBD2 (5 bases). This TCR was recovered from an adult with an advanced solid tumor such as melanoma, head and neck, liver or kidney cancer. The material was CD4+ or CD8+ T cells sorted from blood, obtained in a trial of the OX40 agonist ivuxolimab. The CDR3 loop reads CASSLASGAYEQYF. CDR3 sequence (DNA): TGTGCCAGCAGCTTAGCCTCCGGGGCCTACGAGCAGTACTTC.